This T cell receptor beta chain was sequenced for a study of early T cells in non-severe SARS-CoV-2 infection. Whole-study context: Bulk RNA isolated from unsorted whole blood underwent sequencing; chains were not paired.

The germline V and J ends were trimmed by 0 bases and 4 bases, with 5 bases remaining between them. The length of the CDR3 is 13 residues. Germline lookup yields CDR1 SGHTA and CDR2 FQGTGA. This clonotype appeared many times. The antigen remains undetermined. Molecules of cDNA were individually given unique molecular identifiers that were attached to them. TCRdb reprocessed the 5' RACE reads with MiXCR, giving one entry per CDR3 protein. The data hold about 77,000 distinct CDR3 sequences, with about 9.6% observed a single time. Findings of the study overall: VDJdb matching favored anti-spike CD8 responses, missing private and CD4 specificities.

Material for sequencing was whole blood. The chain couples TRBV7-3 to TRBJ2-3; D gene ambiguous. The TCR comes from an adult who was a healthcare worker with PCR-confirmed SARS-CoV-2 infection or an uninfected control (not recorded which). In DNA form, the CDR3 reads TGTGCCAGCAGCTTAACAATGGCAGATACGCAGTATTTT. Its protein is CASSLTMADTQYF.